What follows are 28 T cell receptor beta chains derived from one specimen sequenced in a study of T cell responses to AZD1222 COVID-19 vaccine. Measured with immunoSEQ multiplex PCR; TCRdb has only the in-frame clones, and not every one. The data contain about 140,000 clones, 70% to 90% of them singletons. This sample comprised peripheral blood, obtained on day 0 of AZD1222 vaccination. The receptors come from an adult in good health.

This clone was detected only once. V is TRBV7-2 and J is TRBJ1-6; no reliable D call. The ends were cut back, 1 base at V and 7 bases at J, with 8 bases in the middle. The CDR3 is 14 amino acids. From germline, CDR1 is SGHTA and CDR2 FQGNSA. Written as DNA, the CDR3 is TGTGCCAGCAGCTTAGGTGTCAGAAATTCACCCCTCCACTTT. It specifies CASSLGVRNSPLHF.

The V gene is TRBV7-2, the J gene TRBJ2-5; 9 nucleotides match TRBD1. V was pared by 2 bases and J by 2 bases, with 3 bases of the junction left unmatched. The germline V gene has CDR1 SGHTA and CDR2 FQGNSA. There are 15 residues in the CDR3. The CDR3: CASSLPGTGQETQYF. CDR3 nucleotide sequence: TGTGCCAGCAGCTTACCGGGGACAGGGCAAGAGACCCAGTACTTC. The whole variable domain, filled in from reference TRBV7-2 and TRBJ2-5, reads GAGVSQSPSNKVTEKGKDVELRCDPISGHTALYWYRQSLGQGLEFLIYFQGNSAPDKSGLPSDRFSAERTGGSVSTLTIQRTQQEDSAVYLCASSLPGTGQETQYFGPGTRLLVL.

V is TRBV4-1 and J is TRBJ2-1; 14 bases are a match to TRBD2. The ends lost 3 bases at V and 8 bases at J; junction bases unmatched: 6. This CDR3 region has 16 residues. The germline CDR1 and CDR2 sequences are MGHRA and YSYEKL. CDR3 DNA: TGCGCCAGCAGCCACCGACTAGCGGGAGGGTTGGATGAGCAGTTCTTC. This sequence encodes CASSHRLAGGLDEQFF.

As DNA, the CDR3 is TGTGCCACCAGCAGGGCTACAGGGAAAGAGACCCAGTACTTC. Protein: CATSRATGKETQYF. The chain carries TRBV15 and TRBJ2-5, with D possibly TRBD1 on 6 matching bases. V was pared by 3 bases and J by 3 bases, with 11 bases between. There are 14 residues in the CDR3. Germline V CDR1 and CDR2: LNHNV, YYDKDF (reference sequence).

In DNA, the CDR3 is TGTGCCAGCAGTTGGGGGTCCTCTACCTACGAGCAGTACTTC. As protein: CASSWGSSTYEQYF. J is TRBJ2-7 and V is TRBV6-6, with D possibly called TRBD1 or TRBD2 (5 bases each). The CDR3 loop spans 14 amino acids. V lost 4 bases and J lost 2, with 12 bases in between. Germline CDR1 and CDR2: MNHNY and SVGAGI (reference sequence).

This chain links TRBV30 with TRBJ1-1, with D unresolved. This CDR3 is 13 amino acids long. Trimming pared 2 bases from V and 1 base from J, leaving 8 bases between. The germline gives CDR1 GTSNPN, CDR2 SVGIG (reference sequence). This CDR3 is CAWSPRQNTEAFF. The CDR3 DNA is TGTGCCTGGAGTCCAAGACAGAACACTGAAGCTTTCTTT.

The chain couples TRBV15 to TRBJ2-1; possible D gene TRBD1, 5 bases. Germline CDR1 and CDR2: LNHNV and YYDKDF (reference sequence). V lost 4 bases, J lost 8 bases, and 12 bases lay in between. This CDR3 spans 13 amino acids. In DNA form, the CDR3 reads TGTGCCACCAGCAAAGGAACAGGCGATGAGCAGTTCTTC. Residues: CATSKGTGDEQFF.

This clone appeared a few times. The rearrangement joins TRBV4-2 to TRBJ2-3; D is undetermined. Trimming removed 0 bases from V and 1 base from J, with 11 bases in between. The CDR3 length is 16 residues. Germline V gene sequence: CDR1 LGHNA, CDR2 YNFKEQ. The CDR3 region has the DNA TGTGCCAGCAGCCAAGAATCGGCCCCTCGCACAGATACGCAGTATTTT. This translates into CASSQESAPRTDTQYF.

The genes are TRBV28 and TRBJ2-3, with TRBD1 as a possible D gene (6 bases). Germline V CDR1 and CDR2: MDHEN, SYDVKM. The CDR3 consists of 15 residues. V gave up 8 bases and J gave up 2 bases, with 17 bases separating them. CDR3 protein: CASFRNRVTTDTQYF. The CDR3 nucleotides read TGTGCCAGCTTTCGAAACAGGGTGACCACAGATACGCAGTATTTT.

The genes are TRBV5-4 and TRBJ1-2; D not certain. This CDR3 has 15 amino acids. CDR1 is SGHNT, CDR2 YYREEE, per germline (reference sequence). V was cut by 4 bases and J by 0 bases, with 13 bases left in between. The CDR3 DNA follows: TGTGCCAGCAGCCAGGCGGGGTCAGCTAACTATGGCTACACCTTC. It codes for CASSQAGSANYGYTF.

The rearrangement joins TRBV15 to TRBJ1-4; D remains unclear. This CDR3 is 16 amino acids long. Germline V gene sequence: CDR1 LNHNV, CDR2 YYDKDF (reference sequence). Trimming left V 1 base short and J 1 base short, with 10 bases between. The DNA for the CDR3 is TGTGCCACCAGCAGAGGTGCAGGTTTAACTAATGAAAAACTGTTTTTT. This translates into CATSRGAGLTNEKLFF. The whole variable domain, remainder taken from reference TRBV15 and TRBJ1-4, is DAMVIQNPRYQVTQFGKPVTLSCSQTLNHNVMYWYQQKSSQAPKLLFHYYDKDFNNEADTPDNFQSRRPNTSFCFLDIRSPGLGDTAMYLCATSRGAGLTNEKLFFGSGTQLSVL.

This rearrangement joins TRBV5-1 to TRBJ2-5, with unresolved D. Germline values: CDR1 SGHRS, CDR2 YFSETQ. Trimming took off 0 bases at V and 5 bases at J, with 14 bases between the two ends. The CDR3 spans 15 residues. CDR3 nucleotide sequence: TGCGCCAGCAGCTTGGCAGTAGGCTCTCAGGAGACCCAGTACTTC. Protein product: CASSLAVGSQETQYF.

The chain is built from TRBV28 and TRBJ1-4; 7 nucleotides agree with TRBD1. Trimming cost V 4 bases and J 3 bases; bases outside gene matches: 2. This CDR3 spans 14 amino acids. CDR1 and CDR2 (germline): MDHEN, SYDVKM. The DNA for the CDR3 is TGTGCCAGCAGTTCACAGGGGTCTAATGAAAAACTGTTTTTT. It codes for CASSSQGSNEKLFF.

The count of this clone is one. The V gene is TRBV20-1, the J gene TRBJ1-2; tentative D call: TRBD1 (5 bases). In germline, CDR1 is DFQATT, CDR2 SNEGSKA (reference sequence). The CDR3 sequence is 17 residues long. Between the trimmed V and J ends, which lost 3 bases and 5 bases, there was a span of 25 bases. Here the CDR3 DNA reads TGCAGTGCTAGTCCGTCTGGAACCCTTAGACAGCTTTATGGCTACACCTTC. This translates into CSASPSGTLRQLYGYTF.

V is TRBV19 and J is TRBJ2-6, with TRBD1 as a possible D gene (6 bases). Germline-derived CDR1 and CDR2 are LNHDA and SQIVND (reference sequence). The CDR3 loop spans 15 amino acids. V was clipped by 5 bases and J by 3 bases, with 11 bases between them. CDR3 loop: CASSPGAGGANVLTF. The DNA of the CDR3 is TGTGCCAGTAGTCCAGGGGCTGGTGGGGCCAACGTCCTGACTTTC. Using reference TRBV19 and TRBJ2-6 for the parts outside the CDR3, the full variable domain is DGGITQSPKYLFRKEGQNVTLSCEQNLNHDAMYWYRQDPGQGLRLIYYSQIVNDFQKGDIAEGYSVSREKKESFPLTVTSAQKNPTAFYLCASSPGAGGANVLTFGAGSRLTVL.

The chain employs TRBV29-1 and TRBJ2-7, with 10 positions matching TRBD1. With V trimmed by 4 bases and J by 4 bases, 10 bases remained unmatched. Germline V CDR1 and CDR2: SQVTM, ANQGSEA. The CDR3 is 15 residues long. This CDR3 is CSVGLDRGPTYEQYF. CDR3 coding DNA: TGCAGCGTTGGCCTTGACAGGGGGCCCACATACGAGCAGTACTTC.

This clone appeared a single time. This chain links TRBV9 with TRBJ2-2, with 12 bases matching TRBD2. This CDR3 has 16 amino acids. The germline gives CDR1 SGDLS, CDR2 YYNGEE. Trimming took 3 bases from V and 2 from J; bases not matched to a gene: 2. The CDR3, as DNA: TGTGCCAGCAGCGCTAGCGGGGGGGCCAACACCGGGGAGCTGTTTTTT. Encoded protein: CASSASGGANTGELFF.

This clone was counted ten times or more. CDR3 loop: CASSQGLAGSYEQYF. In DNA, the CDR3 is TGTGCCAGCAGCCAAGGACTAGCGGGCTCCTACGAGCAGTACTTC. This chain connects TRBV4-2 to TRBJ2-7, with TRBD2 matching over 10 bases. This CDR3 has 15 residues. Trimming cost V 1 base and J 0 bases; bases outside gene matches: 0. Per the germline V gene, CDR1 is LGHNA and CDR2 is YNFKEQ.

The chain uses TRBV24-1 and TRBJ2-6, with a possible D match to TRBD1 (5 bases). This CDR3 has 16 amino acids. The germline V and J ends were trimmed by 9 bases and 4 bases, with 18 bases remaining between them. The germline V gene encodes CDR1 KGHDR and CDR2 SFDVKD. The CDR3 bases are TGTGCCACCTGTGGCGGAATGGGGCCCGGGGCCAACGTCCTGACTTTC. Residues: CATCGGMGPGANVLTF.

A note on this clone: Other DNA sequences of this sample code for an identical CDR3. This chain links TRBV5-1 with TRBJ1-5, with no clear D. The ends were cut back, 0 bases at V and 0 bases at J, with 4 bases in the middle. Per the germline V gene, CDR1 is SGHRS and CDR2 is YFSETQ. The CDR3 consists of 14 residues. The CDR3 DNA is TGCGCCAGCAGCTTGGACGGTAGCAATCAGCCCCAGCATTTT. Amino acids: CASSLDGSNQPQHF. Variable domain in full (rest from reference TRBV5-1 and TRBJ1-5): KAGVTQTPRYLIKTRGQQVTLSCSPISGHRSVSWYQQTPGQGLQFLFEYFSETQRNKGNFPGRFSGRQFSNSRSEMNVSTLELGDSALYLCASSLDGSNQPQHFGDGTRLSIL.

The chain has TRBV18 and TRBJ2-3; TRBD2 matches at 8 bases. CDR1 and CDR2 (germline): KGHSH, LQKENI. Unmatched junction bases numbered 13, after V lost 6 bases and J lost 2 bases. This CDR3 spans 17 amino acids. The CDR3 reads CASSRPTSAGVTDTQYF. CDR3 nucleotides: TGTGCCAGCTCTCGCCCCACCTCAGCGGGGGTCACAGATACGCAGTATTTT.

The genes are TRBV5-4 and TRBJ1-1; 9 bases match TRBD1. The junction had 7 bases not matched to a gene; V was cut back by 6 bases and J by 1 base. Germline lookup yields CDR1 SGHNT and CDR2 YYREEE (reference sequence). This CDR3 has 15 residues. The CDR3 DNA is TGTGCCAGCAACTTCCCGACAGGGGGGAACACTGAAGCTTTCTTT. It is translated as CASNFPTGGNTEAFF.

This chain uses TRBV5-1 with TRBJ2-7; 7 bases are shared with TRBD2. Germline CDR1 is SGHRS and CDR2 is YFSETQ. Trimming took 6 bases from V and 0 from J; bases not matched to a gene: 21. This CDR3 is 19 amino acids long. CDR3: CASKGRDEGSLRSSYEQYF. The CDR3 DNA reads as TGCGCCAGCAAGGGGAGGGACGAGGGGTCCCTCCGGAGCTCCTACGAGCAGTACTTC.

The chain recombines TRBV20-1 with TRBJ1-2; no clear D gene. The CDR3 has 11 amino acids. Germline-derived CDR1 and CDR2 are DFQATT and SNEGSKA (reference sequence). The V end lost 7 bases, the J end lost 2 bases, and 8 bases lay between the germline ends. The CDR3 sequence: CSVGGNYGYTF. As DNA, the CDR3 is TGCAGTGTGGGCGGAAACTATGGCTACACCTTC.

The chain carries TRBV29-1 and TRBJ1-3, with TRBD1 identical over 8 bases. Germline values: CDR1 SQVTM, CDR2 ANQGSEA. V dropped 0 bases and J dropped 2; count of bases not matched to a gene: 12. The CDR3 is 18 residues long. CDR3 sequence (DNA): TGCAGCGTTGAAGAAATAAGAAGAGGACAGGGAGCTGGAAACACCATATATTTT. This encodes CSVEEIRRGQGAGNTIYF. Full variable domain (remainder filled in from reference TRBV29-1 and TRBJ1-3): SAVISQKPSRDICQRGTSLTIQCQVDSQVTMMFWYRQQPGQSLTLIATANQGSEATYESGFVIDKFPISRPNLTFSTLTVSNMSPEDSSIYLCSVEEIRRGQGAGNTIYFGEGSWLTVV.

The chain is built from TRBV6-5 and TRBJ1-2; D is ambiguous. The CDR3 covers 14 residues. Germline V gives CDR1 MNHEY, CDR2 SVGAGI. The V end was cut by 7 bases, the J end by 9 bases, with 21 bases between. CDR3 sequence reads: CASMETPRSWSYTF. The CDR3 coding sequence is TGTGCCAGCATGGAGACACCGCGATCTTGGAGCTACACCTTC.

The chain combines TRBV28 with TRBJ2-7; TRBD1 or TRBD2 may be the D gene (6 bases each). Between the trimmed V and J ends, which lost 5 bases and 4 bases, there was a span of 18 bases. Per germline, CDR1 MDHEN and CDR2 SYDVKM. The CDR3 extends over 15 amino acids. DNA of the CDR3: TGTGCCAGCAGTCCCTATGGGGGGCTCTCGTACGAGCAGTACTTC. This encodes CASSPYGGLSYEQYF.

V gene TRBV6-5 combines with J gene TRBJ1-1; weak D call: TRBD1 (5 bases). The length of the CDR3 is 15 residues. Germline-derived CDR1 and CDR2 are MNHEY and SVGAGI. V was pared by 7 bases and J by 5 bases, with 20 bases between. CDR3 sequence reads: CASTGDGNYGTEAFF. The CDR3 bases are TGTGCCAGCACCGGGGACGGTAATTATGGTACTGAAGCTTTCTTT.